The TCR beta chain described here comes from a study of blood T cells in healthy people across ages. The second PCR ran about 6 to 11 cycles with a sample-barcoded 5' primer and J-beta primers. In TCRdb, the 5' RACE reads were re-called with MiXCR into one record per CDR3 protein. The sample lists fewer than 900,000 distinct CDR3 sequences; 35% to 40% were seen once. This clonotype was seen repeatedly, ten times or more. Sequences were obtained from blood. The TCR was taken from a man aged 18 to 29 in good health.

The CDR3 here is CASSLVSGSNTDTQYF. The CDR3 DNA reads as TGCGCCAGCAGCTTGGTCTCAGGGAGTAATACAGATACGCAGTATTTT. The gene calls are TRBV5-1 and TRBJ2-3; D possibly uses TRBD1 or TRBD2 (5 bases each). V gave up 0 bases and J gave up 3 bases, with 14 bases separating them. The CDR3 runs to 16 residues. Germline CDR1 is SGHRS and CDR2 is YFSETQ.